The T cell receptor (beta chain) under discussion was sequenced for a study of PD-1 blockade in classical Hodgkin lymphoma. Regarding the study as a whole: Complete responders' baseline diversity resembled that of newly diagnosed patients.

The CDR3 contains 13 residues. Looked up from germline, CDR1 is LNHDA and CDR2 is SQIVND (reference sequence). With V trimmed by 8 bases and J by 2 bases, 3 bases remained unmatched. Time point reported: cycle 4 day 1 (C4D1), after more than five weeks of nivolumab. Each and every patient relapsed after autologous stem cell transplantation, and patients got differing brentuximab vedotin exposure. Best responses fell into complete response, partial response or progressive disease. In regard to this clone: Its target is not known.

Measured with immunoSEQ multiplex PCR; TCRdb has only the in-frame clones, and not every one. The table lists approximately 93,000 clones, 78% of them singletons. Sequenced material: peripheral blood mononuclear cells (PBMCs), taken before the fourth cycle of nivolumab. The chain couples TRBV19 to TRBJ1-2, with 9 positions matching TRBD1. The clonotype comes from a human donor with classical Hodgkin lymphoma. In DNA form, the CDR3 reads TGTGCCAGTTCCGGGACAGGGAACTATGGCTACACCTTC. This codes for CASSGTGNYGYTF. The full variable domain, completed using reference TRBV19 and TRBJ1-2, is DGGITQSPKYLFRKEGQNVTLSCEQNLNHDAMYWYRQDPGQGLRLIYYSQIVNDFQKGDIAEGYSVSREKKESFPLTVTSAQKNPTAFYLCASSGTGNYGYTFGSGTRLTVV.